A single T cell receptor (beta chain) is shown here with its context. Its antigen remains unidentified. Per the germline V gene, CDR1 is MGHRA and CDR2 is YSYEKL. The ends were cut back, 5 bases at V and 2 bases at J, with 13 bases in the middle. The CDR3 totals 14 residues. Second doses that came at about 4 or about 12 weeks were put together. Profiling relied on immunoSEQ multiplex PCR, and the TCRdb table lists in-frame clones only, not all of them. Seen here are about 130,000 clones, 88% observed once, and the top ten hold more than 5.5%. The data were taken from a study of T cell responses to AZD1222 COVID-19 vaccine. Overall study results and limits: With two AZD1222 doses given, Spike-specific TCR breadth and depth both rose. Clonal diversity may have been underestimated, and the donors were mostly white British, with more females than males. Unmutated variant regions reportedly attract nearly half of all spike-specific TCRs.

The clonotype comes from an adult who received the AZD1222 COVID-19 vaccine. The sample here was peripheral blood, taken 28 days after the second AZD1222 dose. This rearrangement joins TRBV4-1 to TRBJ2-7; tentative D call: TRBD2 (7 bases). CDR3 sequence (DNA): TGCGCCAGCAGCGAAAGGGGGGGGACCTACGAGCAGTACTTC. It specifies CASSERGGTYEQYF.